This T cell receptor (beta chain) was recovered during a study of shared clonotypes between healthy human individuals. General study results and limits: The study sampled only blood, and tissue repertoires likely differ.

Genomic DNA (from each subset) was split evenly across several immunoSEQ plates. Original handling: ImmunoSEQ output held junction-only sequences without quality scores, so filtering differed. Data came from immunoSEQ multiplex PCR; TCRdb stores just in-frame clones and leaves some out. The V and J calls and the clone size are those of that table, but D and trimming were determined from the DNA. This sample has about 480,000 clones, with nearly 80% found just once. This CDR3 has 14 residues. V shed 4 bases, J shed 3 bases, and the junction held 5 bases outside the gene matches. CDR1 is SQVTM and CDR2 is ANQGSEA in the germline V gene. As to this clone: Its antigen is undetermined.

The source is a woman aged 40 to 50 in good health. Some clones in this sample may be carry-over from other donors' samples. The specimen was PBMCs. V is TRBV29-1 and J is TRBJ2-7, with 11 bases aligning to TRBD2. CDR3 bases: TGCAGCGTTGGAGTAGCGGGAGGGGTCTACGAGCAGTACTTC. Translated: CSVGVAGGVYEQYF.